A single sample is the source of the 21 T cell receptor beta chains below, sequenced in a study of early T cells in non-severe SARS-CoV-2 infection. TCRdb redid the calling of the 5' RACE reads with MiXCR, one entry per CDR3 protein. The sample shows roughly 50,000 distinct CDR3 sequences, more than 6.5% of them seen only once. Sequencing was carried out using whole blood. Receptors originate from an adult who was a healthcare worker with PCR-confirmed SARS-CoV-2 infection or an uninfected control (not recorded which).

Only a few counts were recorded for this clonotype. This chain connects TRBV14 to TRBJ1-3; tentative D call: TRBD1 (5 bases). The CDR3 totals 15 residues. Germline CDR1 reads SGHDN; CDR2 reads FVKESK. V was trimmed by 0 bases and J by 1 base, leaving 7 bases between them. The CDR3 here is CASSQDGGSGNTIYF. The CDR3 nucleotides read TGTGCCAGCAGCCAAGACGGGGGATCTGGAAACACCATATATTTT.

In its sample, this clonotype was seen a few times. The CDR3 spells CASSYIRDRNEKLFF. CDR3 in DNA: TGTGCCAGCAGCTATATTCGGGACAGAAATGAAAAACTGTTTTTT. The chain has TRBV12-3 or TRBV12-4 and TRBJ1-4, with 7 bases fitting TRBD1. J was trimmed by 5 bases and V by 6 bases; bases with no gene match: 9. The CDR3 is 15 residues long.

The sample holds many counts of this clonotype. The chain employs TRBV12-3 or TRBV12-4 and TRBJ1-5, with 7 bases lining up with TRBD1. Unmatched junction bases numbered 5, after V lost 6 bases and J lost 0 bases. This CDR3 has 15 amino acids. The CDR3 loop reads CASSTGDYSNQPQHF. CDR3 DNA: TGTGCCAGCAGCACAGGGGACTATAGCAATCAGCCCCAGCATTTT.

This clonotype was detected many times. The chain recombines TRBV7-2 with TRBJ1-3; 7 nucleotides line up with TRBD1. CDR1 is SGHTA and CDR2 is FQGNSA in the germline V gene. With 1 base clipped from V and 3 bases from J, the junction kept 3 bases outside the gene matches. The CDR3 is made up of 15 amino acids. The CDR3 sequence is CASSLEQGFGNTIYF. Here the CDR3 DNA reads TGTGCCAGCAGCTTAGAACAGGGGTTTGGAAACACCATATATTTT.

The chain couples TRBV4-1 to TRBJ2-3; D perhaps matches TRBD1 (6 bases). Looked up from germline, CDR1 is MGHRA and CDR2 is YSYEKL. The germline V and J ends were trimmed by 4 bases and 2 bases, with 13 bases remaining between them. The CDR3 sequence is 15 residues long. The CDR3 loop reads CASSPGTTNTDTQYF. In DNA form, the CDR3 reads TGCGCCAGCAGCCCCGGGACAACCAACACAGATACGCAGTATTTT.

This clonotype came up many times. In DNA, the CDR3 is TGTGCCAGCAGTCCCCTGAGGGGAGGAAACACCGGGGAGCTGTTTTTT. It codes for CASSPLRGGNTGELFF. The chain combines TRBV12-3 or TRBV12-4 with TRBJ2-2; tentatively, D is TRBD2 (6 bases). The CDR3 is made up of 16 amino acids. Trimming pared 5 bases from V and 2 bases from J, leaving 15 bases between.

In its sample, this clonotype was seen many times. This CDR3 reads CASSVGYEQYF. CDR3 sequence (DNA): TGTGCCAGCAGTGTGGGATACGAGCAGTACTTC. The chain links TRBV2 to TRBJ2-7; D is uncertain. CDR3 length equals 11 residues. The germline V gene encodes CDR1 SNHLY and CDR2 FYNNEI. The V gene lost 4 bases and the J gene lost 4 bases, with 5 bases spanning the gap.

Concerning this clonotype: A much larger clone sits a single nucleotide away, making a read error possible. The V and J genes are TRBV6-4 and TRBJ2-3, with a tentative D call TRBD1 (5 bases). In germline, CDR1 is MRHNA, CDR2 SNTAGT. CDR3 length equals 12 residues. The CDR3 protein is CASSQGGDMQYF. CDR3 nucleotides: TGTGCCAGCAGCCAGGGTGGAGATATGCAGTATTTT.

This clonotype came up a few times. J is TRBJ1-2 and V is TRBV28; 7 bases fit TRBD1. The germline CDR1 and CDR2 sequences are MDHEN and SYDVKM. Trimming cost V 5 bases and J 7 bases; bases outside gene matches: 10. The CDR3 consists of 14 residues. The CDR3 DNA follows: TGTGCCAGCAGTCCGGGACAGCCGGGGGGTGGCTACACCTTC. Protein product: CASSPGQPGGGYTF.

This clonotype was seen a few times. This chain joins TRBV5-6 and TRBJ2-7; weak D call: TRBD1 (5 bases). Trimming cost V 5 bases and J 2 bases, with 8 bases left between them. This CDR3 contains 12 residues. Per the germline V gene, CDR1 is SGHDT and CDR2 is YYEEEE. This chain's CDR3 is CASSRTPYEQYF. The CDR3, as DNA: TGTGCCAGCAGTCGGACACCCTACGAGCAGTACTTC.

The table lists this clonotype with a few counts. The chain uses TRBV5-1 and TRBJ2-7; 10 nucleotides line up with TRBD1. The CDR3 is 15 amino acids. Germline V gene sequence: CDR1 SGHRS, CDR2 YFSETQ. Germline trimming cut 1 base from V and 3 bases from J; bases unmatched to any gene: 4. CDR3 in DNA: TGCGCCAGCAGCTTGAGGACAGGGGGAAACTACGAGCAGTACTTC. Amino acid sequence: CASSLRTGGNYEQYF.

This rearrangement joins TRBV20-1 to TRBJ2-5; D is unclear. Trimming took 0 bases from V and 7 from J, leaving 12 bases between them. The CDR3 has 13 amino acids. Germline V lookup: CDR1 DFQATT, CDR2 SNEGSKA (reference sequence). CDR3 sequence (DNA): TGCAGTGCTAGAGAGGAAGGATTTACGACCCAGTACTTC. This gives the protein CSAREEGFTTQYF.

The V gene is TRBV5-6, the J gene TRBJ2-1, with D possibly TRBD1 on 7 matching bases. Germline V gene lookup returns CDR1 SGHDT and CDR2 YYEEEE. CDR3 size: 13 residues. V lost 9 bases and J lost 6, with 16 bases in between. The CDR3, as DNA: TGTGCCACCAGGGGGGCGGGGACCAATGAGCAGTTCTTC. Encoded protein: CATRGAGTNEQFF.

This clonotype was counted at least ten times. The J gene is TRBJ1-1, the V gene TRBV20-1; perhaps TRBD1 as D (5 bases). Trimming removed 3 bases at V and 0 bases at J, with 8 bases between. Germline V gene lookup returns CDR1 DFQATT and CDR2 SNEGSKA (reference sequence). The CDR3 sequence is 13 residues long. Here the CDR3 reads CSARGTMNTEAFF. The CDR3, as DNA: TGCAGTGCTAGGGGGACTATGAACACTGAAGCTTTCTTT.

The chain recombines TRBV13 with TRBJ1-2; the D is unclear. V dropped 2 bases and J dropped 8 bases, with 12 bases sitting between them. The CDR3 spans 13 residues. Per the germline V gene, CDR1 is PRHDT and CDR2 is FYEKMQ (reference sequence). CDR3 coding DNA: TGTGCCAGCAGCTTAAGCAGCCACGGGGGCTACACCTTC. Its protein is CASSLSSHGGYTF. The entire variable domain, with the rest obtained from reference TRBV13 and TRBJ1-2, is as follows: AAGVIQSPRHLIKEKRETATLKCYPIPRHDTVYWYQQGPGQDPQFLISFYEKMQSDKGSIPDRFSAQQFSDYHSELNMSSLELGDSALYFCASSLSSHGGYTFGSGTRLTVV.

The table lists this clonotype with many counts. This rearrangement joins TRBV5-4 to TRBJ1-1; 8 bases are a match to TRBD1. The CDR3 covers 15 residues. Germline CDR1 reads SGHNT; CDR2 reads YYREEE (reference sequence). The V and J ends lost 4 bases and 1 base, in that order; junction bases with no gene match: 6. The CDR3 sequence: CASSLWTGKNTEAFF. CDR3 nucleotides: TGTGCCAGCAGCCTCTGGACAGGGAAGAACACTGAAGCTTTCTTT. Drawing the rest from reference TRBV5-4 and TRBJ1-1, the complete variable domain is ETGVTQSPTHLIKTRGQQVTLRCSSQSGHNTVSWYQQALGQGPQFIFQYYREEENGRGNFPPRFSGLQFPNYSSELNVNALELDDSALYLCASSLWTGKNTEAFFGQGTRLTVV.

The chain has TRBV10-3 and TRBJ2-5; 10 positions agree with TRBD2. With 10 bases clipped from V and 4 bases from J, the junction kept 6 bases outside the gene matches. From germline, CDR1 is ENHRY and CDR2 SYGVKD. The CDR3 spans 13 residues. CDR3 loop: CATWTSGSETQYF. The CDR3 bases are TGTGCCACCTGGACTAGCGGTTCAGAGACCCAGTACTTC.

This clonotype was seen a handful of times. The J gene is TRBJ1-5, the V gene TRBV12-3 or TRBV12-4; D remains unclear. This CDR3 is built from 12 residues. The V end was cut by 3 bases, the J end by 7 bases, with 7 bases between. The CDR3 region is CASSFEGQPQHF. CDR3 in DNA: TGTGCCAGCAGTTTCGAGGGCCAGCCCCAGCATTTT.

CDR3 region: CASSRDRAETQYF. The CDR3 nucleotides read TGTGCCAGCAGCCGGGACAGGGCAGAGACCCAGTACTTC. The chain recombines TRBV11-1 with TRBJ2-5, with 9 bases aligning to TRBD1. CDR3 size: 13 residues. Trimming cost V 5 bases and J 4 bases; bases outside gene matches: 2. CDR1 is SGHAT, CDR2 FQDESV, per germline (reference sequence).

About this clonotype itself: With a much larger clone just one base away, this may be a read error. The chain joins TRBV28 to TRBJ2-7; D call uncertain. Germline CDR1 is MDHEN and CDR2 is SYDVKM. The CDR3 has 15 amino acids. The germline V and J ends were trimmed by 5 bases and 1 base, with 15 bases remaining between them. The CDR3 spells CASSVNGRASYEQYF. DNA of the CDR3: TGTGCCAGCAGTGTGAACGGTCGGGCGTCCTACGAGCAGTACTTC. The complete variable domain, with remaining parts taken from reference TRBV28 and TRBJ2-7, reads DVKVTQSSRYLVKRTGEKVFLECVQDMDHENMFWYRQDPGLGLRLIYFSYDVKMKEKGDIPEGYSVSREKKERFSLILESASTNQTSMYLCASSVNGRASYEQYFGPGTRLTVT.

This clonotype came up a few times. This chain uses TRBV28 with TRBJ2-1; 15 nucleotides line up with TRBD2. The V gene end was trimmed by 8 bases and the J gene end by 0 bases; junction bases not matched to a gene: 2. Germline CDR1 MDHEN, CDR2 SYDVKM. This CDR3 region has 16 residues. The CDR3 DNA reads as TGTGCCAGCGGGACTAGCGGGGGGTACTCCTACAATGAGCAGTTCTTC. Translated, it gives CASGTSGGYSYNEQFF.